The source of this TCR beta chain is a study of shared clonotypes between healthy human individuals. Here immunoSEQ multiplex PCR was the method, and the copy in TCRdb shows in-frame clones only, minus some. The sample holds some 2 million clones, about 95% seen once. The naive CD8 subset, CD45RO-negative cells positively selected for CCR7, excluded terminally differentiated effector memory CD45RA+ cells. Input material: naive CD8+ T cells sorted from blood. This receptor was obtained from a man aged 18 to 30 in good health.

CDR3 bases: TGTGCCAGCACCGACATTGGGGCCAACGTCCTGACTTTC. It yields the protein CASTDIGANVLTF. The V call is TRBV7-2, the J call TRBJ2-6; unclear D gene. Looked up from germline, CDR1 is SGHTA and CDR2 is FQGNSA. The CDR3 is made up of 13 amino acids. V lost 7 bases and J 3 bases, leaving 7 bases between the germline ends.